The entry below gives a single T cell receptor beta chain sequence along with its context. This entry comes from a study of blood T cell repertoires in COVID-19. Study context: COVID-19 samples collected from the United States, Italy and Spain covered acute and convalescent phases.

Produced via immunoSEQ multiplex PCR; TCRdb's table is partial and in-frame only. The sample consists of around 300,000 clones, 89% of them appearing once. Trimming cost V 3 bases and J 0 bases, with 9 bases left between them. This CDR3 contains 14 residues. The germline V gene has CDR1 ENHRY and CDR2 SYGVKD. The receptor was isolated from a woman aged 40 to 50 who had recovered from COVID-19. Input material: peripheral blood. The rearrangement uses TRBV10-3 and TRBJ2-7, with D perhaps matching TRBD2 (6 bases). The CDR3 DNA follows: TGTGCCATCAGTGACCCCGGGAGCTCCTACGAGCAGTACTTC. Its translation is CAISDPGSSYEQYF.